These 30 T cell receptor beta chains originate from one sample sequenced in a study of cytomegalovirus exposure and HLA in healthy donors. PCR employed 60 Vbeta and 13 Jbeta primers. Produced via immunoSEQ multiplex PCR; TCRdb's table is partial and in-frame only. This sample has about 250,000 clones, with around four fifths found just once. The sequencing input was PBMCs. All receptors derive from a boy aged 5-17 years in good health and CMV-seronegative.

The V call is TRBV6-1, the J call TRBJ2-3; 10 nucleotides agree with TRBD2. The V gene's germline CDR1 is MNHNS and CDR2 SASEGT. Unmatched junction bases numbered 9, after V lost 4 bases and J lost 5 bases. The CDR3 is 16 residues long. The CDR3 loop is CASSALAGGYGDTQYF. The DNA of the CDR3 is TGTGCCAGCAGTGCATTAGCGGGAGGTTATGGAGATACGCAGTATTTT.

The chain carries TRBV19 and TRBJ1-2; no reliable D call. Germline loops: CDR1 LNHDA, CDR2 SQIVND (reference sequence). This CDR3 spans 15 amino acids. Trimming took 4 bases from V and 4 from J, leaving 16 bases between them. CDR3 sequence: CASSRNPSNLYGYTF. CDR3 in DNA: TGTGCCAGTAGTAGAAACCCGAGCAACCTCTATGGCTACACCTTC. Full variable domain (missing parts from reference TRBV19 and TRBJ1-2): DGGITQSPKYLFRKEGQNVTLSCEQNLNHDAMYWYRQDPGQGLRLIYYSQIVNDFQKGDIAEGYSVSREKKESFPLTVTSAQKNPTAFYLCASSRNPSNLYGYTFGSGTRLTVV.

This chain links TRBV7-9 with TRBJ2-2; 8 nucleotides line up with TRBD2. Trimming removed 5 bases from V and 6 bases from J; junction bases left unmatched: 14. The germline V gene has CDR1 SEHNR and CDR2 FQNEAQ (reference sequence). This CDR3 comprises 17 residues. The CDR3 DNA reads TGTGCCAGCAGCCCCCTGCGCCGGACTAGCCGGTCCGGGGAGCTGTTTTTT. It encodes CASSPLRRTSRSGELFF.

The chain joins TRBV7-2 to TRBJ1-2; 8 bases fit TRBD1. The CDR3 spans 14 residues. Trimming removed 5 bases from V and 5 bases from J; junction bases left unmatched: 7. Germline CDR1 and CDR2: SGHTA and FQGNSA. The CDR3 nucleotides read TGTGCCAGCAGCCTACGACAGGGGTCGTATGGCTACACCTTC. Its translation: CASSLRQGSYGYTF.

This chain uses TRBV10-3 with TRBJ2-5, with TRBD1 matching over 10 bases. Germline CDR1 and CDR2: ENHRY and SYGVKD. Trimming took 8 bases from V and 2 from J; bases not matched to a gene: 17. There are 18 residues in the CDR3. The CDR3 region is CAIGWTGGTTVPQETQYF. The DNA of the CDR3 is TGTGCCATCGGCTGGACAGGGGGGACCACAGTACCACAAGAGACCCAGTACTTC.

The rearrangement joins TRBV28 to TRBJ1-5, with D maybe TRBD1 (6 bases). CDR1 and CDR2 (germline): MDHEN, SYDVKM. CDR3 length: 15 residues. The V and J ends lost 4 bases and 6 bases respectively, with 16 bases between them. The DNA of the CDR3 is TGTGCCAGCAGTTATTGGGGGCGAATCCTTCAGCCCCAGCATTTT. Translating gives CASSYWGRILQPQHF.

This rearrangement joins TRBV6-5 to TRBJ1-2; D possibly corresponds to TRBD1 (5 bases). Per germline, CDR1 MNHEY and CDR2 SVGAGI. This CDR3 is built from 13 residues. Trimming pared 2 bases from V and 2 bases from J, leaving 6 bases between. CDR3 nucleotide sequence: TGTGCCAGCAGTTACGACAGCAACTATGGCTACACCTTC. Encoded protein: CASSYDSNYGYTF.

V is TRBV30 and J is TRBJ1-1; 8 bases match TRBD1. Germline assignment: CDR1 GTSNPN and CDR2 SVGIG (reference sequence). There are 14 residues in the CDR3. Trimming removed 3 bases from V and 4 bases from J; junction bases left unmatched: 7. Here the CDR3 reads CAWRSRQGTTEAFF. CDR3 nucleotides: TGTGCCTGGAGGTCTCGACAGGGGACCACTGAAGCTTTCTTT.

The CDR3 is CASSSGGAFPYEQYF. CDR3 DNA: TGTGCCAGCTCCTCGGGGGGGGCCTTCCCCTACGAGCAGTACTTC. V usage is TRBV7-9 and J usage is TRBJ2-7, with TRBD2 identical over 8 bases. The CDR3 has 15 amino acids. V lost 8 bases to trimming and J lost 2 bases; unmatched junction nucleotides: 11. Germline V gene lookup returns CDR1 SEHNR and CDR2 FQNEAQ (reference sequence).

The chain employs TRBV10-3 and TRBJ1-6, with D perhaps matching TRBD1 (5 bases). This CDR3 contains 15 residues. Germline CDR1 ENHRY, CDR2 SYGVKD. V dropped 6 bases and J dropped 9 bases, with 18 bases sitting between them. As DNA, the CDR3 is TGTGCCATCAGCCCCCGGGGGGAGATCGGTTCACCCCTCCACTTT. Amino acid sequence: CAISPRGEIGSPLHF.

A few counts support this clone. Within the sample, other DNA sequences also encode this same CDR3. This chain uses TRBV27 with TRBJ1-5; possible D gene TRBD1, 5 bases. With 0 bases removed from V and 6 bases from J, the gap between germline ends came to 9 bases. The CDR3 runs 14 residues. CDR1 and CDR2 from the germline V gene are MNHEY and SMNVEV (reference sequence). The CDR3 region is CASSLSGQGQPQHF. In DNA form, the CDR3 reads TGTGCCAGCAGTTTATCAGGGCAGGGTCAGCCCCAGCATTTT.

This chain links TRBV19 with TRBJ1-1, with TRBD1 matching 7 bases. Germline CDR1 LNHDA, CDR2 SQIVND (reference sequence). This CDR3 comprises 14 residues. Trimming at V came to 9 bases and at J to 0 bases, leaving 7 bases not matched to a gene. The DNA for the CDR3 is TGTGCCAGCCTCGGGACAGCCATGAACACTGAAGCTTTCTTT. It yields the protein CASLGTAMNTEAFF.

The CDR3 loop is CASSFLGTFDYEQYF. In DNA, the CDR3 is TGTGCCAGCAGCTTCCTCGGGACTTTCGACTACGAGCAGTACTTC. The chain recombines TRBV11-2 with TRBJ2-7; perhaps TRBD2 as D (6 bases). Deletions cut 3 bases from V and 3 bases from J, with 15 bases between. This CDR3 contains 15 residues. CDR1 and CDR2 from the germline V gene are SGHAT and FQNNGV. Combining the CDR3 with reference TRBV11-2 and TRBJ2-7 gives the whole variable domain EAGVAQSPRYKIIEKRQSVAFWCNPISGHATLYWYQQILGQGPKLLIQFQNNGVVDDSQLPKDRFSAERLKGVDSTLKIQPAKLEDSAVYLCASSFLGTFDYEQYFGPGTRLTVT.

The V gene is TRBV7-9, the J gene TRBJ2-7; no firm D call. The V and J ends lost 3 bases and 2 bases respectively, with 5 bases between them. Germline lookup yields CDR1 SEHNR and CDR2 FQNEAQ (reference sequence). CDR3 size: 12 residues. The CDR3 reads CASSLSTYEQYF. For the CDR3, the DNA is TGTGCCAGCAGCTTGTCTACCTACGAGCAGTACTTC.

This clone appeared once. V is TRBV4-1 and J is TRBJ1-2, with D possibly TRBD1 on 5 matching bases. V shed 1 base and J shed 8 bases, with 14 bases lying between them. This CDR3 spans 14 amino acids. Germline V lookup: CDR1 MGHRA, CDR2 YSYEKL. The CDR3 bases are TGCGCCAGCAGCCAAGGTCCGTCAGGGTACGGCTACACCTTC. Translated: CASSQGPSGYGYTF.

This chain uses TRBV10-1 with TRBJ1-4, with TRBD1 as a possible D gene (5 bases). V was clipped by 6 bases and J by 1 base, with 9 bases between them. Germline V gene sequence: CDR1 WNHNN, CDR2 SYGVQD (reference sequence). The CDR3 runs 14 residues. This CDR3 is CASSGGGTNEKLFF. CDR3 bases: TGCGCCAGCAGCGGGGGGGGAACTAATGAAAAACTGTTTTTT.

The CDR3 nucleotides read TGTGCCTGGAGTTCCACAGGGGGCACTGAAGCTTTCTTT. This encodes CAWSSTGGTEAFF. V is TRBV30 and J is TRBJ1-1; TRBD1 agrees at 8 bases. Germline CDR1 is GTSNPN and CDR2 is SVGIG (reference sequence). Trimming cost V 2 bases and J 4 bases; bases outside gene matches: 3. This CDR3 is 13 amino acids long.

This clone was observed a handful of times. The CDR3 region has the DNA TGTGCCAGCAGTCCCCGGGTGGAAAAACTGTTTTTT. Translation gives CASSPRVEKLFF. This chain uses TRBV2 with TRBJ1-4; no reliable D call. CDR3 length equals 12 residues. Germline-derived CDR1 and CDR2 are SNHLY and FYNNEI. V was shortened by 5 bases and J by 8 bases, with 9 bases between the two germline ends. The variable domain in full, completed from reference TRBV2 and TRBJ1-4, reads EPEVTQTPSHQVTQMGQEVILRCVPISNHLYFYWYRQILGQKVEFLVSFYNNEISEKSEIFDDQFSVERPDGSNFTLKIRSTKLEDSAMYFCASSPRVEKLFFGSGTQLSVL.

Worth noting for this clone: This sample includes further DNA sequences coding for the same CDR3. This chain uses TRBV11-3 with TRBJ1-2; TRBD1 is a possible D gene (5 bases). Trimming took 0 bases from V and 6 from J, leaving 11 bases between them. The CDR3 contains 14 residues. Germline CDR1 reads SGHNT; CDR2 reads YENEEA. CDR3 DNA: TGTGCCAGCAGCTTAGAGCGCAGGGAGGATGGCTACACCTTC. It is translated as CASSLERREDGYTF.

Only a few counts were recorded for this clone. V usage is TRBV6-6 and J usage is TRBJ2-7; D remains unclear. CDR3 size: 14 residues. CDR1 and CDR2 from the germline V gene are MNHNY and SVGAGI (reference sequence). Trimming took 0 bases from V and 0 from J, leaving 6 bases between them. The CDR3 DNA follows: TGTGCCAGCAGTTACTCGGTCAGCTCCTACGAGCAGTACTTC. The encoded protein is CASSYSVSSYEQYF.

The chain joins TRBV4-1 to TRBJ1-2; D is perhaps TRBD1 (6 bases). This CDR3 spans 15 amino acids. Trimming pared 3 bases from V and 3 bases from J, leaving 14 bases between. Germline-derived CDR1 and CDR2 are MGHRA and YSYEKL. As DNA, the CDR3 is TGCGCCAGCAGCCATCAGGGGATTAAGGACTATGGCTACACCTTC. The encoded protein is CASSHQGIKDYGYTF.

The chain carries TRBV13 and TRBJ2-5, with TRBD1 matching 7 bases. V dropped 6 bases and J dropped 2; count of bases not matched to a gene: 6. The length of the CDR3 is 14 residues. Germline loops: CDR1 PRHDT, CDR2 FYEKMQ (reference sequence). This CDR3 reads CASRRKGQQETQYF. Written as DNA, the CDR3 is TGTGCCAGCAGGAGAAAGGGACAGCAAGAGACCCAGTACTTC. Drawing the rest from reference TRBV13 and TRBJ2-5, the complete variable domain is AAGVIQSPRHLIKEKRETATLKCYPIPRHDTVYWYQQGPGQDPQFLISFYEKMQSDKGSIPDRFSAQQFSDYHSELNMSSLELGDSALYFCASRRKGQQETQYFGPGTRLLVL.

This clone was detected once. The J gene is TRBJ2-7, the V gene TRBV27; 9 bases are a match to TRBD2. Looked up from germline, CDR1 is MNHEY and CDR2 is SMNVEV (reference sequence). V lost 6 bases to trimming and J lost 7 bases; unmatched junction nucleotides: 10. This CDR3 contains 14 residues. The CDR3 sequence: CASSRGGRGFEQYF. The CDR3 DNA reads as TGTGCCAGCAGCCGAGGCGGGAGGGGATTTGAGCAGTACTTC.

This clone was picked up a small number of times. The chain recombines TRBV6-5 with TRBJ1-5; D is uncertain. Germline V lookup: CDR1 MNHEY, CDR2 SVGAGI. With 4 bases removed from V and 7 bases from J, the gap between germline ends came to 14 bases. The CDR3 is 14 residues long. CDR3 protein: CASSSLGFGQPQHF. The CDR3 region has the DNA TGTGCCAGCAGTTCCCTCGGGTTCGGACAGCCCCAGCATTTT.

The CDR3 region is CASSKPGQGAKETQYF. The CDR3 coding sequence is TGTGCCAGCAGTAAACCGGGACAGGGGGCCAAAGAGACCCAGTACTTC. The chain couples TRBV25-1 to TRBJ2-5; 12 bases are a match to TRBD1. The V and J ends lost 5 bases and 3 bases, in that order; junction bases with no gene match: 7. The CDR3 loop spans 16 amino acids. Germline values: CDR1 MGHDK, CDR2 SYGVNS.

The chain combines TRBV19 with TRBJ1-2, with 9 bases aligning to TRBD1. This CDR3 region has 15 residues. After removal of 6 bases from V and 0 bases from J, the junction contained 5 bases not matched to a gene. CDR1 is LNHDA, CDR2 SQIVND, per germline (reference sequence). The CDR3: CASRRTGVTNYGYTF. The CDR3 DNA is TGTGCCAGTAGGAGGACAGGGGTTACTAACTATGGCTACACCTTC.

This rearrangement joins TRBV5-1 to TRBJ2-7; TRBD1 matches 9 bases. This CDR3 spans 14 amino acids. Germline values: CDR1 SGHRS, CDR2 YFSETQ. The junction had 8 bases not matched to a gene; V was cut back by 4 bases and J by 6 bases. CDR3 protein: CASSRGQGVGEQYF. For the CDR3, the DNA is TGCGCCAGCAGCAGGGGACAGGGAGTAGGCGAGCAGTACTTC.

The J gene is TRBJ2-2, the V gene TRBV19; the match to TRBD2 covers 8 bases. After removal of 6 bases from V and 3 bases from J, the junction contained 6 bases not matched to a gene. Germline CDR1 LNHDA, CDR2 SQIVND (reference sequence). The CDR3 runs 15 residues. The CDR3 DNA follows: TGTGCCAGTAGAAGCGGGAGTCAGTACACCGGGGAGCTGTTTTTT. It is translated as CASRSGSQYTGELFF.

This sequence joins TRBV10-3 and TRBJ1-1; TRBD1 matches at 8 bases. CDR3 length equals 15 residues. Germline CDR1 reads ENHRY; CDR2 reads SYGVKD. With V trimmed by 2 bases and J by 1 base, 3 bases remained unmatched. The CDR3 is CAISETDRANTEAFF. In DNA form, the CDR3 reads TGTGCCATCAGTGAGACGGACAGGGCGAACACTGAAGCTTTCTTT.

DNA of the CDR3: TGTGCCAGCAGCGTCAGGGGAACCTACGAGCAGTACTTC. It encodes CASSVRGTYEQYF. J is TRBJ2-7 and V is TRBV13, with D tentatively TRBD1 (6 bases). The V gene lost 5 bases and the J gene lost 2 bases, with 10 bases spanning the gap. The CDR3 spans 13 residues. The germline V gene encodes CDR1 PRHDT and CDR2 FYEKMQ (reference sequence). Full variable domain (rest looked up from reference TRBV13 and TRBJ2-7): AAGVIQSPRHLIKEKRETATLKCYPIPRHDTVYWYQQGPGQDPQFLISFYEKMQSDKGSIPDRFSAQQFSDYHSELNMSSLELGDSALYFCASSVRGTYEQYFGPGTRLTVT.